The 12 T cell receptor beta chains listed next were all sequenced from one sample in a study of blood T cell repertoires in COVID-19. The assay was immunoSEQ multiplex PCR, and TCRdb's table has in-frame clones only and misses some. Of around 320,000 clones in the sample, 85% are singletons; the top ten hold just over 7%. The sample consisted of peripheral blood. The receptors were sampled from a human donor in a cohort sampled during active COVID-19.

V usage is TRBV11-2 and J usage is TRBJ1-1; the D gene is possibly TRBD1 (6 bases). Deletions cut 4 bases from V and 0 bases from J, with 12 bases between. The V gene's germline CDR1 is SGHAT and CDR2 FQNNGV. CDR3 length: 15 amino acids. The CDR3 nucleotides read TGTGCCAGCAGCTCCTTGCAGGGGTTGAACACTGAAGCTTTCTTT. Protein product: CASSSLQGLNTEAFF.

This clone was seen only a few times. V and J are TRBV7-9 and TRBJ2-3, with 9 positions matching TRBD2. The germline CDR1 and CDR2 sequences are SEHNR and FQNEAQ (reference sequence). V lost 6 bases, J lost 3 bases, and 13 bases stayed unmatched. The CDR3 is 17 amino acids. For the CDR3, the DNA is TGTGCCAGCAGTTCATTCGGGGGACTAGCATTAACAGATACGCAGTATTTT. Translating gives CASSSFGGLALTDTQYF.

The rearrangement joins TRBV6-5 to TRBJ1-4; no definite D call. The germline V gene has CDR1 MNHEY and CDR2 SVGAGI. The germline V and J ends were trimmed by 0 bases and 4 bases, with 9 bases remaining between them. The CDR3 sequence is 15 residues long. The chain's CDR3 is CASSYSHRGNEKLFF. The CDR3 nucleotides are TGTGCCAGCAGTTACTCCCACCGGGGTAATGAAAAACTGTTTTTT.

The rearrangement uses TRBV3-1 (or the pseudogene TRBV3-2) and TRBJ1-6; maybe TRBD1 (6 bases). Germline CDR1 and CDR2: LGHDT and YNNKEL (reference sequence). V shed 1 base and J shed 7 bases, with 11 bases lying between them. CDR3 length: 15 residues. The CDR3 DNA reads TGTGCCAGCAGCCAAGGTTCAGGGGACAATTCACCCCTCCACTTT. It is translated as CASSQGSGDNSPLHF.

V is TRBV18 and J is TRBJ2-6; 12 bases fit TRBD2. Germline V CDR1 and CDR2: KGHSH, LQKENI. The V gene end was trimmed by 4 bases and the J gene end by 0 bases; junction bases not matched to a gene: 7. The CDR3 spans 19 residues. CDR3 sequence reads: CASSLTSGGPPSGANVLTF. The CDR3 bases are TGTGCCAGCTCACTAACTAGCGGGGGGCCCCCCTCTGGGGCCAACGTCCTGACTTTC.

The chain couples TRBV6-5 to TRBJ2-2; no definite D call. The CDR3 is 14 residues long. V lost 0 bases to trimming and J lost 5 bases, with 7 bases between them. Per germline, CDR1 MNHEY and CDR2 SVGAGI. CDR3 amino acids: CASSYSTRTGELFF. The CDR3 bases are TGTGCCAGCAGTTACTCGACAAGAACCGGGGAGCTGTTTTTT.

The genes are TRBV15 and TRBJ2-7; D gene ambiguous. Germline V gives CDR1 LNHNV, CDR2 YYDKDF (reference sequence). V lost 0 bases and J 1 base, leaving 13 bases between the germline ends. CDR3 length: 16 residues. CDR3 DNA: TGTGCCACCAGCAGAGAAGAGGTGATAGATTCCTACGAGCAGTACTTC. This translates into CATSREEVIDSYEQYF.

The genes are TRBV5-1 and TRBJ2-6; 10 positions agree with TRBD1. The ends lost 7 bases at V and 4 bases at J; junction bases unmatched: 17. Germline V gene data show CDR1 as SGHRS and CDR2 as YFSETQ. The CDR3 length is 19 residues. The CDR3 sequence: CASSGTYGDRGPGANVLTF. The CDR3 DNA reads TGCGCCAGCTCGGGGACTTACGGGGACAGGGGACCGGGGGCCAACGTCCTGACTTTC.

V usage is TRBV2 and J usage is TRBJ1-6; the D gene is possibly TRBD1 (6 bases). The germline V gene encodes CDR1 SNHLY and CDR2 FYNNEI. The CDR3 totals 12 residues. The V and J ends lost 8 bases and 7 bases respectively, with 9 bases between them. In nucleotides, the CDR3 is TGTGCCAGCGGCCAGGGGAATTCACCCCTCCACTTT. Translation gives CASGQGNSPLHF.

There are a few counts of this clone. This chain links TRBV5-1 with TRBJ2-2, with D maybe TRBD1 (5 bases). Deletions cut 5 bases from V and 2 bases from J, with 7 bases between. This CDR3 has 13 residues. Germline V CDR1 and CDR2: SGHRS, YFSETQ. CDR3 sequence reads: CASSQGNTGELFF. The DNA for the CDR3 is TGCGCCAGCAGTCAGGGAAACACCGGGGAGCTGTTTTTT.

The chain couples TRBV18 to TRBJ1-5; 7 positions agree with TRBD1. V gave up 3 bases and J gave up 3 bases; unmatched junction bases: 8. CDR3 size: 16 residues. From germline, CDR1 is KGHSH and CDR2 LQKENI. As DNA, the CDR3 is TGTGCCAGCTCACCGCAGGGACAGATCTCCAATCAGCCCCAGCATTTT. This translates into CASSPQGQISNQPQHF. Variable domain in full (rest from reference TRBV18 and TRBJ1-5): NAGVMQNPRHLVRRRGQEARLRCSPMKGHSHVYWYRQLPEEGLKFMVYLQKENIIDESGMPKERFSAEFPKEGPSILRIQQVVRGDSAAYFCASSPQGQISNQPQHFGDGTRLSIL.

The CDR3 region has the DNA TGTGCCAGCAGCGTCCGGGGCGGGGGCAGCACAGATACGCAGTATTTT. As protein: CASSVRGGGSTDTQYF. V gene TRBV7-8 combines with J gene TRBJ2-3; the D gene is possibly TRBD2 (7 bases). The germline V gene encodes CDR1 SGHVS and CDR2 FQNEAQ. V was shortened by 5 bases and J by 0 bases, with 15 bases between the two germline ends. This CDR3 contains 16 residues.